This T cell receptor beta chain was recorded in a study of monozygotic twins with inflammatory bowel disease. Study findings and constraints: People with IBD had fewer clonotypes in common with others than healthy twins did, especially with disease activity.

This CDR3 contains 18 residues. The germline V gene has CDR1 SGHAT and CDR2 FQDESV (reference sequence). In regard to this clonotype: The target antigen is unknown.

TCRdb reanalyzed the 5' RACE reads, giving one entry per CDR3 protein sequence and no DNA. Its table lists about 450,000 distinct CDR3 sequences. Sequenced material: blood. The sequence was collected from a human donor with ulcerative colitis or Crohn's disease, or a healthy co-twin of an affected twin (not recorded which). The chain employs TRBV11-1 and TRBJ2-6; TCRdb proposes TRBD2, but this gene call is untestable without DNA. The CDR3 reads CASSHRYAHLPGANVLTF. The entire variable domain, with the rest obtained from reference TRBV11-1 and TRBJ2-6, is as follows: EAEVAQSPRYKITEKSQAVAFWCDPISGHATLYWYRQILGQGPELLVQFQDESVVDDSQLPKDRFSAERLKGVDSTLKIQPAELGDSAMYLCASSHRYAHLPGANVLTFGAGSRLTVL.